Below, one T cell receptor beta chain is given with its context. Its antigen is still unknown. With sequencing, the targeted depth ranged from 1 in 200,000 to 1 in 1 million T cells. Some clones are missing from TCRdb's copy, which holds only in-frame ones; the method was immunoSEQ multiplex PCR. The table shows some 70,000 clones, with about nine tenths occurring only once. This record comes from a study of cytotoxic CD8 clonotypes in ibrutinib-treated CLL. Points from the study as a whole: Samples were collected at differing times from sustained-remission and progressing patients. Rising at ibrutinib response, clonality subsequently fell back toward baseline at progression.

This CDR3 has 11 residues. Germline V gene data show CDR1 as MNHEY and CDR2 as SVGAGI. Trimming removed 5 bases from V and 3 bases from J, with 4 bases in between. J is TRBJ1-1 and V is TRBV6-5; no reliable D call. Sample: PBMCs, taken after 12 months of ibrutinib treatment. The source is a human donor with chronic lymphocytic leukemia. The CDR3 protein is CASSRHTEAFF. The CDR3 DNA is TGTGCCAGCAGTCGTCACACTGAAGCTTTCTTT.